The 22 T cell receptor beta chains in this list originate from one sample, sequenced in a study of response to subunit inactivated influenza vaccine. A single record per CDR3 protein comes from TCRdb applying MiXCR to the RT-PCR reads. The profile shows hundreds of thousands of distinct CDR3 sequences, 12% of them singletons. Source: PBMCs from blood, taken on the day of vaccination. These receptor sequences come from a man aged 50 to 59 who received an inactivated influenza vaccine.

This clonotype was detected a few times. This rearrangement joins TRBV6-1 to TRBJ2-2, with D perhaps matching TRBD1 (5 bases). The CDR3 has 14 residues. Trimming removed 8 bases from V and 1 base from J, with 11 bases in between. The germline gives CDR1 MNHNS, CDR2 SASEGT. The DNA of the CDR3 is TGTGCCAGCGGTAGGACACAGAACACCGGGGAGCTGTTTTTT. The encoded protein is CASGRTQNTGELFF.

This clonotype was counted at least ten times. The rearrangement uses TRBV28 and TRBJ1-5, with a possible D match to TRBD1 (6 bases). The length of the CDR3 is 16 residues. V dropped 4 bases and J dropped 3 bases, with 16 bases sitting between them. Germline V CDR1 and CDR2: MDHEN, SYDVKM. The CDR3 sequence is CASSSLTQGSNQPQHF. The CDR3 DNA reads as TGTGCCAGCAGTTCTCTTACACAGGGTTCCAATCAGCCCCAGCATTTT.

The CDR3 coding sequence is TGTGCCAGCAGTTTAGCAGGGTTCGGGGAGACCCAGTACTTC. Its translation is CASSLAGFGETQYF. The chain joins TRBV12-3 or TRBV12-4 to TRBJ2-5; D not certain. CDR3 length: 14 amino acids. V shed 0 bases and J shed 5 bases, with 10 bases lying between them.

V is TRBV4-3 and J is TRBJ2-1; no clear D. The germline V and J ends were trimmed by 1 base and 1 base, with 8 bases remaining between them. This CDR3 contains 15 residues. Germline lookup yields CDR1 LGHNA and CDR2 YSLEER. The CDR3 region has the DNA TGCGCCAGCAGCCAAGCTTTCGGGTCCTACAATGAGCAGTTCTTC. Translating it yields CASSQAFGSYNEQFF.

The chain couples TRBV4-2 to TRBJ2-1; unclear D gene. This CDR3 has 14 residues. V was pared by 2 bases and J by 10 bases, with 15 bases between. Germline assignment: CDR1 LGHNA and CDR2 YNFKEQ. The CDR3 DNA follows: TGTGCCAGCAGCCAAAGCTGGGGAAAGAAGGAGCAGTTCTTC. Translation gives CASSQSWGKKEQFF.

This clonotype occurred a few times. The rearrangement uses TRBV2 and TRBJ2-6; D remains ambiguous. Germline CDR1 reads SNHLY; CDR2 reads FYNNEI. The CDR3 runs 16 residues. The V end was cut by 5 bases, the J end by 2 bases, with 13 bases between. The CDR3 DNA reads TGTGCCAGCAGTCCCCAGGCTGGGCCTGGGGCCAACGTCCTGACTTTC. Its protein product is CASSPQAGPGANVLTF. The variable domain in full, with the rest retrieved from reference TRBV2 and TRBJ2-6, is EPEVTQTPSHQVTQMGQEVILRCVPISNHLYFYWYRQILGQKVEFLVSFYNNEISEKSEIFDDQFSVERPDGSNFTLKIRSTKLEDSAMYFCASSPQAGPGANVLTFGAGSRLTVL.

This clonotype was observed a few times. The J gene is TRBJ1-5, the V gene TRBV7-9; no firm D call. Germline V gene data show CDR1 as SEHNR and CDR2 as FQNEAQ (reference sequence). The V end lost 5 bases, the J end lost 0 bases, and 11 bases lay between the germline ends. This CDR3 is 15 amino acids long. CDR3 nucleotide sequence: TGTGCCAGCAGCCTAGGGTACACTAGCAATCAGCCCCAGCATTTT. It specifies CASSLGYTSNQPQHF. Supplemented by reference TRBV7-9 and TRBJ1-5, the full variable domain reads DTGVSQNPRHKITKRGQNVTFRCDPISEHNRLYWYRQTLGQGPEFLTYFQNEAQLEKSRLLSDRFSAERPKGSFSTLEIQRTEQGDSAMYLCASSLGYTSNQPQHFGDGTRLSIL.

This clonotype appeared a few times. The chain recombines TRBV6-5 with TRBJ2-5; 11 bases map to TRBD1. The CDR3 covers 16 residues. V was clipped by 2 bases and J by 5 bases; unmatched bases: 7. Germline V gene sequence: CDR1 MNHEY, CDR2 SVGAGI. CDR3: CASSYPGTGGLETQYF. The DNA for the CDR3 is TGTGCCAGCAGTTACCCCGGGACAGGGGGACTGGAGACCCAGTACTTC.

This clonotype was seen a handful of times. The V call is TRBV19, the J call TRBJ1-6, with 7 bases aligning to TRBD1. CDR1 LNHDA and CDR2 SQIVND come from the germline V gene (reference sequence). The V and J ends lost 6 bases and 5 bases, in that order; junction bases with no gene match: 7. The CDR3 sequence is 15 residues long. This chain's CDR3 is CASRSTGFHNSPLHF. The CDR3 region has the DNA TGTGCCAGTAGGTCGACAGGGTTTCATAATTCACCCCTCCACTTT.

In this sample, this clonotype turned up many times. The chain combines TRBV20-1 with TRBJ2-1, with 10 bases that match TRBD2. The V gene end was trimmed by 3 bases and the J gene end by 0 bases; junction bases not matched to a gene: 5. From germline, CDR1 is DFQATT and CDR2 SNEGSKA (reference sequence). CDR3 length equals 16 residues. The CDR3, as DNA: TGCAGTGCTAGGGGGAGCGGGAGGGTCTCCTACAATGAGCAGTTCTTC. Its translation: CSARGSGRVSYNEQFF.

The chain has TRBV5-5 and TRBJ2-1, with D possibly being TRBD1 (6 bases). Germline V gene lookup returns CDR1 SGHKS and CDR2 YYEKEE (reference sequence). There are 11 residues in the CDR3. Trimming took off 1 base at V and 15 bases at J, with 11 bases between the two ends. CDR3 sequence: CASSLQGNLFF. The CDR3 nucleotides are TGTGCCAGCAGCTTGCAGGGGAATTTGTTCTTC.

At least ten counts were recorded for this clonotype. This rearrangement joins TRBV27 to TRBJ2-7; D remains ambiguous. CDR3 length equals 15 residues. CDR1 is MNHEY, CDR2 SMNVEV, per germline (reference sequence). Trimming pared 4 bases from V and 5 bases from J, leaving 18 bases between. CDR3 DNA: TGTGCCAGCAGTTCGTATAGGAATTTGAACCACGAGCAGTACTTC. This codes for CASSSYRNLNHEQYF.

The chain carries TRBV27 and TRBJ2-7; D call uncertain. Trimming stripped 4 bases from V and 6 bases from J, with 10 bases between. Germline V CDR1 and CDR2: MNHEY, SMNVEV (reference sequence). This CDR3 is 12 amino acids long. The CDR3 spells CASSSHKAEQYF. The DNA for the CDR3 is TGTGCCAGCAGTTCCCACAAGGCCGAGCAGTACTTC.

This clonotype was seen only a few times. This sequence joins TRBV15 and TRBJ2-5; D may be TRBD1 (6 bases). Trimming cost V 6 bases and J 3 bases, with 17 bases left between them. Germline V gene sequence: CDR1 LNHNV, CDR2 YYDKDF (reference sequence). CDR3 length: 15 amino acids. CDR3 amino acids: CATRNRDTSEETQYF. The CDR3 DNA is TGTGCCACCAGAAACCGGGACACCTCAGAAGAGACCCAGTACTTC.

This clonotype was observed a handful of times. The rearrangement links TRBV6-5 to TRBJ1-2; perhaps TRBD1 as D (6 bases). Germline V gene lookup returns CDR1 MNHEY and CDR2 SVGAGI. Between the trimmed V and J ends, which lost 4 bases and 3 bases, there was a span of 12 bases. This CDR3 has 14 residues. The CDR3 here is CASSFGGQYYGYTF. The CDR3 bases are TGTGCCAGCAGTTTTGGGGGCCAGTACTATGGCTACACCTTC.

This clonotype turned up a few times. This chain connects TRBV18 to TRBJ2-7; either TRBD1 or TRBD2 may fit D (5 bases each). Germline V gives CDR1 KGHSH, CDR2 LQKENI. V was cut by 5 bases and J by 11 bases, with 22 bases left in between. The CDR3 consists of 14 residues. The CDR3 DNA follows: TGTGCCAGCTCAGGAGGACAAGGGCGCCTTAGCGAGTACTTC. The encoded protein is CASSGGQGRLSEYF.

The CDR3 DNA is TGTGCCAGCAGCGGCGGAACTATTCCTAGCACAGATACGCAGTATTTT. Translated: CASSGGTIPSTDTQYF. This chain uses TRBV5-5 with TRBJ2-3; D remains unclear. The CDR3 extends over 16 amino acids. CDR1 is SGHKS and CDR2 is YYEKEE in the germline V gene (reference sequence). The germline V and J ends were trimmed by 4 bases and 0 bases, with 15 bases remaining between them.

J is TRBJ2-4 and V is TRBV5-6; 7 positions match TRBD1. V was clipped by 2 bases and J by 2 bases; unmatched bases: 13. Germline V gene data show CDR1 as SGHDT and CDR2 as YYEEEE. The CDR3 consists of 18 residues. The CDR3 is CASSFRLTGVLTKNIQYF. The DNA of the CDR3 is TGTGCCAGCAGCTTTCGCCTTACAGGGGTGTTAACCAAAAACATTCAGTACTTC.

The V gene is TRBV24-1, the J gene TRBJ2-2; 10 bases fit TRBD2. CDR1 and CDR2 (germline): KGHDR, SFDVKD. The CDR3 totals 18 residues. The J segment lost 0 bases and the V segment lost 4 bases, leaving 7 bases of the junction unmatched. The CDR3 coding sequence is TGTGCCACCAGTGACGGTAGCGGGAGGCCATCGAACACCGGGGAGCTGTTTTTT. Its translation is CATSDGSGRPSNTGELFF.

The chain links TRBV4-3 to TRBJ1-1; the D gene is possibly TRBD1 (6 bases). In germline, CDR1 is LGHNA, CDR2 YSLEER. V was cut by 0 bases and J by 4 bases, with 12 bases left in between. The CDR3 runs 15 residues. The CDR3 is CASSQDIRGSTEAFF. CDR3 coding DNA: TGCGCCAGCAGCCAAGATATCAGGGGTAGCACTGAAGCTTTCTTT.

This clonotype was observed at least ten times. V and J are TRBV30 and TRBJ1-5; 8 bases are a match to TRBD1. CDR1 and CDR2 from the germline V gene are GTSNPN and SVGIG (reference sequence). There are 14 residues in the CDR3. Losses at the gene ends were 3 bases for V and 3 bases for J; bases not matched to a gene: 4. For the CDR3, the DNA is TGTGCCTGGAGCAAGACAGGGGACAATCAGCCCCAGCATTTT. Translating it yields CAWSKTGDNQPQHF.

There are a few counts of this clonotype. This chain links TRBV12-3 or TRBV12-4 with TRBJ1-5; tentatively, D is TRBD1 (5 bases). Trimming took off 5 bases at V and 1 base at J, with 21 bases between the two ends. The length of the CDR3 is 18 residues. DNA of the CDR3: TGTGCCAGCAGTACCCAGACAGTAAAAGGCCTGAGCAATCAGCCCCAGCATTTT. Amino acid sequence: CASSTQTVKGLSNQPQHF.